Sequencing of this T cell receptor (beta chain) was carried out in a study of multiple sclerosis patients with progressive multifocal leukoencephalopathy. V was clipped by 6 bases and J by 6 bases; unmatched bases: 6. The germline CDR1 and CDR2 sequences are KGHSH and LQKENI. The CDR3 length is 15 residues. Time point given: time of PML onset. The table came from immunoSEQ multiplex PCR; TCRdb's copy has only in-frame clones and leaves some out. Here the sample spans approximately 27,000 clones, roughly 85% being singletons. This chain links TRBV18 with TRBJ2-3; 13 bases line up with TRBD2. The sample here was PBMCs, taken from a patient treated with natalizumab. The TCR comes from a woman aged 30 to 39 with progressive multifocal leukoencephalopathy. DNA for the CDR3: TGTGCCAGCTCCCTACTAGCGGGAGGGTCTGATACGCAGTATTTT. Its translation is CASSLLAGGSDTQYF. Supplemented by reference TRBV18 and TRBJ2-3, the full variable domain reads NAGVMQNPRHLVRRRGQEARLRCSPMKGHSHVYWYRQLPEEGLKFMVYLQKENIIDESGMPKERFSAEFPKEGPSILRIQQVVRGDSAAYFCASSLLAGGSDTQYFGPGTRLTVL.